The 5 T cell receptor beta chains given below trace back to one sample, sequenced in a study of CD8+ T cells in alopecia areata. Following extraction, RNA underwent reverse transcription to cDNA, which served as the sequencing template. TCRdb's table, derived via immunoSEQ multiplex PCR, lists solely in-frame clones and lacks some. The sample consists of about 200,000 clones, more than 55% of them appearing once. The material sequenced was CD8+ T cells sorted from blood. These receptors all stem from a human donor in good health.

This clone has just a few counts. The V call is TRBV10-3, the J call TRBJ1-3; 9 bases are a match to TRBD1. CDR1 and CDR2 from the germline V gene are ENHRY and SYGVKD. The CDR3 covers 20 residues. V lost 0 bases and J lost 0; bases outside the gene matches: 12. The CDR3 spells CAISESVQSPDRGSGNTIYF. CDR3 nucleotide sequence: TGTGCCATCAGTGAGTCCGTTCAATCCCCGGACAGGGGCTCTGGAAACACCATATATTTT.

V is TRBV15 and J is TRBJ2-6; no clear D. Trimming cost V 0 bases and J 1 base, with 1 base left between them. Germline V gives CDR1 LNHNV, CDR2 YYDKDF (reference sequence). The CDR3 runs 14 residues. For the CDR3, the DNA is TGTGCCACCAGCAGAGATTCTGGGGCCAACGTCCTGACTTTC. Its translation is CATSRDSGANVLTF.

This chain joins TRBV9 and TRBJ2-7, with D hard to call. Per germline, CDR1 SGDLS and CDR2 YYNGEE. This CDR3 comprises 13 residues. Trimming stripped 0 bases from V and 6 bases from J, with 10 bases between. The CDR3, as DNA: TGTGCCAGCAGCGTAGAGGTAGTGGGCGAGCAGTACTTC. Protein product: CASSVEVVGEQYF.

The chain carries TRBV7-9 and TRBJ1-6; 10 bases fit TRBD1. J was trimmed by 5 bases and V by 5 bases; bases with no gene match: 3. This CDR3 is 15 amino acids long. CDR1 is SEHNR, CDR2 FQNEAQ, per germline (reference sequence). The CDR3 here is CASSVTGGNNSPLHF. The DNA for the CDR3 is TGTGCCAGCAGCGTGACAGGGGGCAATAATTCACCCCTCCACTTT.

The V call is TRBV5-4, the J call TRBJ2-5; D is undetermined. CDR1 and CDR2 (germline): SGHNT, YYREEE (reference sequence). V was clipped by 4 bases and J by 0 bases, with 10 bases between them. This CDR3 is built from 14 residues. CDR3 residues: CASSPDGYQETQYF. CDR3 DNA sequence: TGTGCCAGCAGCCCGGACGGCTACCAAGAGACCCAGTACTTC.